This passage covers 7 T cell receptor beta chains from one sample sequenced in a study of human thymus T cells. Thymus pieces cut out during corrective heart surgery were the tissue that was used. Using immunoSEQ multiplex PCR, the repertoire was profiled, and TCRdb retains in-frame clones only, with some absent. The repertoire consists of roughly 77,000 clones, with 95% occurring once and the leading ten covering 0.03% to 0.035%. Sequenced sample: thymus tissue. These receptors came from a girl in the first two years of life with a congenital heart defect but otherwise immunologically healthy.

The V call is TRBV5-3, the J call TRBJ2-5, with D hard to call. TRBV5-3 is annotated as an ORF whose role is uncertain. Trimming shortened V by 6 bases and J by 3 bases, and 12 bases separated the two germline ends. The CDR3 is 13 amino acids. CDR3 loop: CARNNGCEETQYF. The CDR3 DNA is TGTGCCAGAAATAACGGGTGTGAAGAGACCCAGTACTTC.

This clone was detected only once. This chain links TRBV18 with TRBJ2-3; TRBD1 is a possible D gene (6 bases). The CDR3 consists of 15 residues. The germline V and J ends were trimmed by 2 bases and 2 bases, with 11 bases remaining between them. CDR1 and CDR2 from the germline V gene are KGHSH and LQKENI. The CDR3 reads CASSPKGQITDTQYF. For the CDR3, the DNA is TGTGCCAGCTCACCAAAAGGACAGATCACAGATACGCAGTATTTT.

V gene TRBV2 combines with J gene TRBJ1-6; no clear D. CDR3 length equals 13 residues. Germline CDR1 reads SNHLY; CDR2 reads FYNNEI. The V end lost 4 bases, the J end lost 7 bases, and 8 bases lay between the germline ends. CDR3 protein: CASSGGSNSPLHF. The CDR3 DNA sequence: TGTGCCAGCAGTGGCGGCAGCAATTCACCCCTCCACTTT.

The chain uses TRBV7-6 and TRBJ1-2; D is perhaps TRBD1 (5 bases). The germline V and J ends were trimmed by 1 base and 4 bases, with 7 bases remaining between them. This CDR3 contains 13 residues. Germline loops: CDR1 SGHVS, CDR2 FNYEAQ. Here the CDR3 DNA reads TGTGCCAGCAGCTTAGATGGGGGCTATGGCTACACCTTC. Protein sequence: CASSLDGGYGYTF.

The rearrangement joins TRBV6-5 to TRBJ2-2, with 7 positions matching TRBD1. Trimming cost V 2 bases and J 6 bases; bases outside gene matches: 3. This CDR3 is built from 14 residues. Germline V gene data show CDR1 as MNHEY and CDR2 as SVGAGI. The chain's CDR3 is CASSYGQGAGELFF. Written as DNA, the CDR3 is TGTGCCAGCAGTTACGGGCAGGGGGCCGGGGAGCTGTTTTTT.

The chain employs TRBV5-1 and TRBJ2-3, with 14 bases that match TRBD2. The CDR3 is 19 amino acids. The germline V gene encodes CDR1 SGHRS and CDR2 YFSETQ. J lost 0 bases, V lost 9 bases, and 15 bases had no gene match. The DNA for the CDR3 is TGCGCCACCCAAAACGGGACTAGCGGGAGTAGGCATAGCACAGATACGCAGTATTTT. Its protein is CATQNGTSGSRHSTDTQYF.

The V and J genes are TRBV11-2 and TRBJ2-1, with TRBD2 as a possible D gene (5 bases). Germline CDR1 is SGHAT and CDR2 is FQNNGV. Trimming cost V 5 bases and J 0 bases, with 11 bases left between them. This CDR3 contains 15 residues. The CDR3 loop reads CASSPRGSSYNEQFF. The CDR3 bases are TGTGCCAGCAGCCCGCGAGGGAGCTCCTACAATGAGCAGTTCTTC.